This T cell receptor (beta chain) was documented in a study of blood T cell repertoires in COVID-19. Per the study methods: It was from reference gene primer amplification that nucleated cell counts were estimated. Libraries were prepared by immunoSEQ multiplex PCR; TCRdb keeps only in-frame clonotypes and omits some of them. V and J calls and clone size follow that table, whereas D and trimming were derived from the DNA. This sample has 250,000 to 350,000 clones, with more than 70% found just once. Losses at the gene ends were 8 bases for V and 4 bases for J; bases not matched to a gene: 4. The CDR3 sequence is 12 residues long.

J is TRBJ1-2 and V is TRBV12-3 or TRBV12-4, with 7 bases that match TRBD1. Sequencing was carried out using peripheral blood. The sequence derives from a woman aged 30 to 39 with COVID-19, enrolled during active disease. This CDR3 is CASEGQPYGYTF. The CDR3 DNA is TGTGCCAGCGAGGGACAGCCCTATGGCTACACCTTC.